This TCR beta chain stems from a study of T-cell reconstitution after alpha-beta-depleted transplantation in children. Using unique molecular identifiers, the investigators prepared the TCRbeta library. TCRdb redid the calling of the PCR reads with MiXCR, one entry per CDR3 protein. Of about 640,000 distinct CDR3 sequences in the sample, roughly 15% were seen once. The sample in question was PBMCs from the stem cell graft donor, obtained from the stem cell graft. This clonotype was obtained from a human donor who donated a stem cell graft to a child with acute myeloid leukemia.

The CDR3 reads CSVRREAEAFF. Here the CDR3 DNA reads TGCAGCGTGCGCAGGGAAGCTGAAGCTTTCTTT. The chain joins TRBV29-1 to TRBJ1-1, with D perhaps TRBD1 (5 bases). This CDR3 has 11 amino acids. V was cut by 6 bases and J by 6 bases, with 11 bases left in between. CDR1 and CDR2 from the germline V gene are SQVTM and ANQGSEA.